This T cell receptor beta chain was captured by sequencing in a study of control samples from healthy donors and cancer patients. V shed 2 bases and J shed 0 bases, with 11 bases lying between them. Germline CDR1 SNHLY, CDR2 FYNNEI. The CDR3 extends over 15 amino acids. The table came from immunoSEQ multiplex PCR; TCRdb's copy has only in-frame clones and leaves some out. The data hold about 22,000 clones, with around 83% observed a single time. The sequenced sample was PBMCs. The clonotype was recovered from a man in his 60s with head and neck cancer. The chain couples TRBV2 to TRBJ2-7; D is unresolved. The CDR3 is CASSESYLLSYEQYF. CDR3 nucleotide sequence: TGTGCCAGCAGTGAATCCTACCTTCTCTCCTACGAGCAGTACTTC.